This is a list of T cell receptor beta chains from one sample in a study of T cell responses to AZD1222 COVID-19 vaccine. The protocol was immunoSEQ multiplex PCR, while the TCRdb copy is restricted to in-frame clones and leaves out a portion. Altogether some 110,000 clones are present, 90% being singletons, with the ten largest covering around 7.6%. This specimen was peripheral blood, taken 28 days after the second AZD1222 dose. The receptors originated from an adult who received the AZD1222 COVID-19 vaccine. Each CDR3 is given with its conserved first and last residue.

V,CDR3
TRBV5-8,CASSLDSLRKNNQPQHF
TRBV19,CASSEVRVSNQPQHF
TRBV11-3,CASSGGPLNEQFF
TRBV11-3,CASSQGTYEQYF
TRBV10-3,CAISDPGQGSTSPYEQYF
TRBV29-1,CSVDQGAWGGYTF
TRBV7-9,CASTGGSNQPQHF
TRBV18,CASSPRRQGEMNTEAFF
TRBV4-3,CASSQDAARGTLNNQPQHF
TRBV7-2,CASSPDRTYNYGYTF
TRBV9,CASSVEDRTDTQYF
TRBV14,CASSWTDLDTEAFF
TRBV2,CASRGGGTRNEKLFF
TRBV5-4,CASSFSHSSYNEQFF
TRBV19,CASSPLPLTATEHF
TRBV12-5,CASGLGGLGFTDTQYF
TRBV29-1,CSVKTGNTEAFF
TRBV7-9,CASSLHRSSGNTIYF
TRBV6-5,CASSYPLGQGNTEAFF
TRBV19,CASSPPGRGDTQYF
TRBV29-1,CSVPASGGASTDTQYF
TRBV6-6,CASRLAGVYNEQFF
TRBV13,CASSLGRGADYGYTF
TRBV19,CASSITGGMVQPQHF
TRBV7-2,CASSLLFGNTEAFF
TRBV6-5,CASSYTGGLSNEQFF
TRBV19,CASSTGLAVYNEQFF